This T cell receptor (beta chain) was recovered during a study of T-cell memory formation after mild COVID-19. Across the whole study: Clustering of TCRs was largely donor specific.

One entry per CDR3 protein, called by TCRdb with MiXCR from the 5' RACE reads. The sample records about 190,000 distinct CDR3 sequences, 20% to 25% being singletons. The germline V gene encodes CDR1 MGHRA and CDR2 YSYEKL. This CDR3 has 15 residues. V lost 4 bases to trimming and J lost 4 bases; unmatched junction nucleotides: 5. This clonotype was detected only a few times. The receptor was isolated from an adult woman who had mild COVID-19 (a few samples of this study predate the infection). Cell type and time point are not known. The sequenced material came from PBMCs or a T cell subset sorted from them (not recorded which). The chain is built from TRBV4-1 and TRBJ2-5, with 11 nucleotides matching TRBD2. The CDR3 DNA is TGCGCCAGCAGCCGCTCTAGCGGGGGGATAGAGACCCAGTACTTC. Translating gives CASSRSSGGIETQYF.